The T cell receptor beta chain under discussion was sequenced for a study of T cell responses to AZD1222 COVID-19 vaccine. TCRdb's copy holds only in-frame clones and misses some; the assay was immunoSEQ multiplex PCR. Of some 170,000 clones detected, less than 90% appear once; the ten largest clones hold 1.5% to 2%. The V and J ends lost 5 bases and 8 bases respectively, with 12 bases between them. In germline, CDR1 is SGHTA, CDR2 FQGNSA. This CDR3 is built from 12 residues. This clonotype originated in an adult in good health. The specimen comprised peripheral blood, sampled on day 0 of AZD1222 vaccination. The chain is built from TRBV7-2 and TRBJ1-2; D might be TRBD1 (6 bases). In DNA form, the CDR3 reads TGTGCCAGCAGCCCTGACAGGTACGGCTACACCTTC. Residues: CASSPDRYGYTF.